A selection of T cell receptor beta chains follows, all from one sample in a study of blood T cell repertoires in COVID-19. Profiling relied on immunoSEQ multiplex PCR, and the TCRdb table lists in-frame clones only, not all of them. The sample records about 270,000 clones, 70% to 90% being singletons. Input material: peripheral blood. These TCRs come from a woman between 50 and 59 years old with acute or convalescent COVID-19. CDR3s include the opening cysteine and the closing phenylalanine or tryptophan. The D gene is left open where the match is weak. Only part of the rows carry a size: once, few, many, or a class if the clone is expanded.

>TRBJ2-5|TRBV9|TRBD2|-
CASSRGTSEWETQYF
TGTGCCAGCAGCAGAGGGACTAGCGAGTGGGAGACCCAGTACTTC
>TRBJ1-1|TRBV5-1|-|few
CASSWSGRGNTEAFF
TGCGCCAGCAGCTGGTCGGGCAGGGGGAACACTGAAGCTTTCTTT
>TRBJ2-1|TRBV5-4|-|-
CASSLITGLYNEQFF
TGTGCCAGCAGCTTAATAACAGGGCTCTACAATGAGCAGTTCTTC
>TRBJ2-1|TRBV2|-|-
CASSEFSGNEQFF
TGTGCCAGCAGTGAGTTTAGCGGAAATGAGCAGTTCTTC
>TRBJ2-1|TRBV29-1|-|-
CSVERGYNEQFF
TGCAGCGTTGAAAGAGGGTACAATGAGCAGTTCTTC
>TRBJ2-3|TRBV5-4|-|-
CASSLPGVRSTDTQYF
TGTGCCAGCAGCTTGCCAGGGGTAAGGAGCACAGATACGCAGTATTTT
>TRBJ2-7|TRBV5-4|TRBD1|-
CASSPTRDRRYEQYF
TGTGCCAGCAGCCCCACCCGGGACAGGCGCTACGAGCAGTACTTC
>TRBJ1-4|TRBV7-2|TRBD1|-
CASSQGTAPRSEKLFF
TGTGCCAGCAGCCAAGGGACAGCCCCACGGAGTGAAAAACTGTTTTTT
>TRBJ2-3|TRBV3-1/TRBV3-2|-|-
CASSPPGDTQYF
TGTGCCAGCAGCCCCCCGGGTGATACGCAGTATTTT
>TRBJ2-3|TRBV7-6|-|-
CASTAAGGTDTQYF
TGTGCCAGCACCGCCGCGGGCGGCACAGATACGCAGTATTTT
>TRBJ1-5|TRBV4-1|-|-
CASSQDPVPDQPQHF
TGCGCCAGCAGCCAAGATCCGGTACCCGATCAGCCCCAGCATTTT
>TRBJ1-6|TRBV7-6|TRBD1|-
CASSSTGENSPLHF
TGTGCCAGCAGCTCGACAGGGGAAAATTCACCCCTCCACTTT
>TRBJ2-1|TRBV27|-|-
CASSFSSYNEQFF
TGTGCCAGCAGTTTTAGCTCCTACAATGAGCAGTTCTTC
>TRBJ2-7|TRBV18|-|-
CASSPKATYEQYF
TGTGCCAGCTCACCGAAAGCCACCTACGAGCAGTACTTC
>TRBJ2-7|TRBV2|TRBD2|few
CASLALAGGSGEQYF
TGTGCCAGCCTCGCACTAGCGGGAGGGTCGGGCGAGCAGTACTTC
>TRBJ1-2|TRBV29-1|TRBD1|-
CSGDSYGYTF
TGCAGCGGGGACAGCTATGGCTACACCTTC
>TRBJ2-3|TRBV7-3|TRBD2|few
CASSLAGGDGDTQYF
TGTGCCAGCAGCTTAGCTGGGGGGGATGGAGATACGCAGTATTTT
>TRBJ1-3|TRBV3-1/TRBV3-2|-|-
CASSQRVSDTIYF
TGTGCCAGCAGCCAGCGGGTTTCGGACACCATATATTTT
>TRBJ1-1|TRBV7-8|-|-
CASSLGTANTEAFF
TGTGCCAGCAGCTTAGGGACAGCGAACACTGAAGCTTTCTTT
>TRBJ1-3|TRBV6-6|-|few
CASSSLDREQGNTIYF
TGTGCCAGCAGTTCGCTGGACAGAGAACAAGGAAACACCATATATTTT
>TRBJ1-2|TRBV7-2|-|-
CASSLALGRSTYGYTF
TGTGCCAGCAGCTTAGCGCTGGGGCGATCTACCTATGGCTACACCTTC
>TRBJ1-4|TRBV3-1/TRBV3-2|-|-
CASSQEYHGQHNEKLFF
TGTGCCAGCAGCCAAGAATATCATGGACAGCATAATGAAAAACTGTTTTTT